The clone carrying this T cell receptor (beta chain) was picked up one time. As yet, its antigen is unknown. PCR involved 60 Vbeta and 13 Jbeta primers. Here immunoSEQ multiplex PCR was the method, and the copy in TCRdb shows in-frame clones only, minus some. The sample consists of 100,000 to 150,000 clones, under 80% of them appearing once. This sample stems from a study of cytomegalovirus exposure and HLA in healthy donors. The study's findings and limits: Roughly even sequencing depth across donors was the assumption behind the presence/absence analyses. Cytomegalovirus association was assigned to around 150 TCR beta chains.

Input material: PBMCs. The clonotype was recovered from a man aged 35 to 55 in good health and CMV-seropositive.

In nucleotides, the CDR3 is TGCGCCAGCAGCTTGTTGGGACAGGCCCCTTCCTACGAGCAGTACTTC. It specifies CASSLLGQAPSYEQYF. The J gene is TRBJ2-7, the V gene TRBV5-1, with TRBD1 matching over 8 bases. Trimming took 1 base from V and 1 from J; bases not matched to a gene: 7. Germline CDR1 and CDR2: SGHRS and YFSETQ. CDR3 length equals 16 residues.